The 25 T cell receptor beta chains listed next were all sequenced from one sample in a study of identifying expanded T cells in peripheral blood. Sequencing used immunoSEQ multiplex PCR; TCRdb keeps in-frame clones, though not all of them. The sample includes fewer than 55,000 clones, about 80% of them seen just once. The sequenced material came from blood. These receptors were obtained from a person aged 18 to 69 in good health.

The V and J genes are TRBV13 and TRBJ2-3; 7 positions agree with TRBD1. The CDR3 extends over 14 amino acids. Germline values: CDR1 PRHDT, CDR2 FYEKMQ (reference sequence). With V trimmed by 5 bases and J by 1 base, 3 bases remained unmatched. The CDR3 nucleotides are TGTGCCAGCAGCCCAGGGGGAGGCACAGATACGCAGTATTTT. Translated: CASSPGGGTDTQYF. Full variable domain (outside the CDR3, taken from reference TRBV13 and TRBJ2-3): AAGVIQSPRHLIKEKRETATLKCYPIPRHDTVYWYQQGPGQDPQFLISFYEKMQSDKGSIPDRFSAQQFSDYHSELNMSSLELGDSALYFCASSPGGGTDTQYFGPGTRLTVL.

V and J are TRBV7-9 and TRBJ1-1; no clear D. The CDR3 spans 15 residues. Trimming cost V 1 base and J 2 bases, with 11 bases left between them. Germline CDR1 SEHNR, CDR2 FQNEAQ (reference sequence). CDR3 bases: TGTGCCAGCAGCTTAGGAGGGCTTACAAACACTGAAGCTTTCTTT. Amino acid sequence: CASSLGGLTNTEAFF.

The chain links TRBV4-2 to TRBJ1-2; 7 nucleotides line up with TRBD1. J was trimmed by 8 bases and V by 1 base; bases with no gene match: 4. The CDR3 runs to 13 residues. CDR1 is LGHNA and CDR2 is YNFKEQ in the germline V gene. The DNA of the CDR3 is TGTGCCAGCAGCCAAGCCACAGGGGAAGGCTACACCTTC. It yields the protein CASSQATGEGYTF.

The J gene is TRBJ2-2, the V gene TRBV11-3; unclear D gene. Looked up from germline, CDR1 is SGHNT and CDR2 is YENEEA. The CDR3 runs 13 residues. The V gene lost 5 bases and the J gene lost 3 bases, with 7 bases spanning the gap. The CDR3: CASSPKDTGELFF. CDR3 sequence (DNA): TGTGCCAGCAGCCCCAAGGACACCGGGGAGCTGTTTTTT.

This rearrangement joins TRBV7-6 to TRBJ2-7, with a weak D call TRBD1 (6 bases). CDR3 length: 15 amino acids. Trimming removed 5 bases at V and 2 bases at J, with 16 bases between. Germline CDR1 is SGHVS and CDR2 is FNYEAQ. CDR3 amino acids: CASSPTFGDTYEQYF. The CDR3 DNA reads as TGTGCCAGCAGCCCGACGTTTGGGGACACCTACGAGCAGTACTTC.

In DNA, the CDR3 is TGTGCCAGCAGGCCCGGACAGGGTCAGAATCAGCCCCAGCATTTT. Protein sequence: CASRPGQGQNQPQHF. V gene TRBV6-5 combines with J gene TRBJ1-5; 8 bases agree with TRBD1. The CDR3 is 15 residues long. Germline V gene data show CDR1 as MNHEY and CDR2 as SVGAGI. The V segment lost 6 bases and the J segment 4 bases; nucleotides outside the gene matches: 8.

The CDR3, as DNA: TGTGCCAGCAGCCAACCTGACAGGGGCTACAATGAGCAGTTCTTC. This codes for CASSQPDRGYNEQFF. The V gene is TRBV4-2, the J gene TRBJ2-1, with 8 bases aligning to TRBD1. CDR1 is LGHNA, CDR2 YNFKEQ, per germline. J was trimmed by 3 bases and V by 2 bases; bases with no gene match: 3. This CDR3 has 15 amino acids.

This chain connects TRBV28 to TRBJ2-7, with 7 bases fitting TRBD1. The CDR3 is made up of 14 amino acids. V trimming: 3 bases; J trimming: 4 bases; junction bases outside the gene matches: 6. Per germline, CDR1 MDHEN and CDR2 SYDVKM. Here the CDR3 DNA reads TGTGCCAGCAGTTTGGAAGGGGGCACGTACGAGCAGTACTTC. Translated, it gives CASSLEGGTYEQYF.

The chain recombines TRBV7-2 with TRBJ2-1; 11 nucleotides agree with TRBD1. The CDR3 is 14 residues long. Germline assignment: CDR1 SGHTA and CDR2 FQGNSA. V dropped 5 bases and J dropped 7; count of bases not matched to a gene: 4. The CDR3 nucleotides are TGTGCCAGCAGCAACCGGGACAGGGGGAATGAGCAGTTCTTC. Translated, it gives CASSNRDRGNEQFF.

The chain uses TRBV27 and TRBJ2-2, with TRBD1 identical over 7 bases. The CDR3 loop spans 17 amino acids. Germline V gene lookup returns CDR1 MNHEY and CDR2 SMNVEV (reference sequence). Trimming took 3 bases from V and 7 from J; bases not matched to a gene: 14. CDR3 in DNA: TGTGCCAGCAGTTTCCGCGTTACAGGGGCGTACGGCGGGGAGCTGTTTTTT. Translated: CASSFRVTGAYGGELFF.

CDR3 sequence reads: CASIDPERAFF. The CDR3 DNA reads TGTGCCAGCATCGACCCGGAGAGGGCTTTCTTT. This chain links TRBV6-5 with TRBJ1-1; no clear D. V gave up 7 bases and J gave up 11 bases, with 14 bases separating them. Per germline, CDR1 MNHEY and CDR2 SVGAGI. The CDR3 has 11 residues.

The rearrangement links TRBV19 to TRBJ2-3; 7 bases fit TRBD1. Unmatched junction bases numbered 6, after V lost 5 bases and J lost 1 base. In germline, CDR1 is LNHDA, CDR2 SQIVND (reference sequence). The CDR3 spans 15 residues. CDR3 residues: CASSHAGQGTDTQYF. The CDR3 DNA follows: TGTGCCAGTAGTCACGCCGGACAGGGCACAGATACGCAGTATTTT.

V usage is TRBV6-6 and J usage is TRBJ1-2; D unresolved. V lost 6 bases and J 7 bases, leaving 15 bases between the germline ends. This CDR3 contains 13 residues. Looked up from germline, CDR1 is MNHNY and CDR2 is SVGAGI (reference sequence). The CDR3 sequence is CASSQDTRAGYTF. Written as DNA, the CDR3 is TGTGCCAGCAGCCAAGACACTCGCGCTGGCTACACCTTC.

The CDR3 loop reads CASSSGGQETQYF. The DNA of the CDR3 is TGTGCCAGCAGCTCCGGGGGACAAGAGACCCAGTACTTC. The rearrangement uses TRBV9 and TRBJ2-5; possible D gene TRBD2, 6 bases. From germline, CDR1 is SGDLS and CDR2 YYNGEE. The V and J ends lost 4 bases and 2 bases respectively, with 9 bases between them. The CDR3 is made up of 13 amino acids.

The rearrangement uses TRBV7-2 and TRBJ2-1, with D tentatively TRBD2 (5 bases). Germline V gene lookup returns CDR1 SGHTA and CDR2 FQGNSA. This CDR3 spans 13 amino acids. V was pared by 5 bases and J by 6 bases, with 11 bases between. The DNA of the CDR3 is TGTGCCAGCAGCCTCTCGGGAAGCAATGAGCAGTTCTTC. It translates to CASSLSGSNEQFF.

The chain employs TRBV7-2 and TRBJ2-7, with TRBD1 matching 7 bases. The germline gives CDR1 SGHTA, CDR2 FQGNSA. Trimming removed 1 base from V and 8 bases from J; junction bases left unmatched: 8. The CDR3 totals 14 residues. Here the CDR3 reads CASSLEGQGVKQYF. CDR3 coding DNA: TGTGCCAGCAGCTTAGAGGGGCAGGGGGTGAAGCAGTACTTC.

The chain couples TRBV19 to TRBJ1-1; 7 nucleotides agree with TRBD1. Germline V gives CDR1 LNHDA, CDR2 SQIVND (reference sequence). V was pared by 3 bases and J by 3 bases, with 4 bases of the junction left unmatched. The CDR3 loop spans 14 amino acids. In DNA form, the CDR3 reads TGTGCCAGTAGTATGGGACAGTGGGACACTGAAGCTTTCTTT. Protein: CASSMGQWDTEAFF.

This chain uses TRBV27 with TRBJ1-5; 9 bases map to TRBD1. This CDR3 has 16 residues. The V gene's germline CDR1 is MNHEY and CDR2 SMNVEV (reference sequence). The V and J ends lost 0 bases and 2 bases, in that order; junction bases with no gene match: 2. CDR3 protein: CASSLSWTGGNQPQHF. CDR3 in DNA: TGTGCCAGCAGTTTATCGTGGACAGGGGGCAATCAGCCCCAGCATTTT.

The CDR3 loop reads CASGLGGRAKAQETQYF. The CDR3 DNA reads TGTGCTAGTGGTTTGGGGGGTCGGGCAAAAGCACAAGAGACCCAGTACTTC. The J gene is TRBJ2-5, the V gene TRBV12-5; no definite D call. The CDR3 has 17 residues. CDR1 and CDR2 from the germline V gene are LGHNT and FRNRAP. The V and J ends lost 1 base and 2 bases respectively, with 17 bases between them.

This clone appeared a few times. The V call is TRBV12-2, the J call TRBJ2-7; TRBD2, the table's D call, lacks a check against the DNA. TRBV12-2 is a documented pseudogene. The CDR3 covers 18 residues. CDR3 loop: CASRLASGVVIWSYEQYV. In DNA form, the CDR3 reads TGTGCAAGTCGCTTAGCGTCGGGGGTAGTAATTTGGTCCTACGAGCAGTACGTC.

This clone was seen only a few times. The chain employs TRBV27 and TRBJ1-6, with 8 bases identical to TRBD1. This CDR3 has 16 amino acids. Germline V lookup: CDR1 MNHEY, CDR2 SMNVEV (reference sequence). J gave up 6 bases and V 6 bases, and 10 bases lay outside the gene matches. The CDR3 nucleotides are TGTGCCAGCAGACCCGCCTCCGACAGGGGTAATTCACCCCTCCACTTT. Protein sequence: CASRPASDRGNSPLHF.

The chain employs TRBV6-6 and TRBJ2-3; weak D call: TRBD1 (6 bases). The V gene's germline CDR1 is MNHNY and CDR2 SVGAGI (reference sequence). Trimming shortened V by 7 bases and J by 0 bases, and 11 bases separated the two germline ends. The CDR3 extends over 14 amino acids. In DNA form, the CDR3 reads TGTGCCAGCACGGTAGGGGGTAGCACAGATACGCAGTATTTT. This gives the protein CASTVGGSTDTQYF.

This clone was counted a few times. The chain links TRBV28 to TRBJ1-4; tentative D call: TRBD1 (6 bases). The CDR3 loop spans 12 amino acids. The V gene's germline CDR1 is MDHEN and CDR2 SYDVKM. The chain's CDR3 is CVSGATNEKLFF. The CDR3 bases are TGTGTTTCGGGGGCCACTAATGAAAAACTGTTTTTT. The whole variable domain, filled in from reference TRBV28 and TRBJ1-4, reads DVKVTQSSRYLVKRTGEKVFLECVQDMDHENMFWYRQDPGLGLRLIYFSYDVKMKEKGDIPEGYSVSREKKERFSLILESASTNQTSMYLCVSGATNEKLFFGSGTQLSVL.

The CDR3 sequence is CAWSIETGNTEAFF. The DNA of the CDR3 is TGTGCCTGGAGTATTGAGACTGGGAACACTGAAGCTTTCTTT. The chain is built from TRBV30 and TRBJ1-1, with no clear D. The CDR3 totals 14 residues. Germline lookup yields CDR1 GTSNPN and CDR2 SVGIG (reference sequence). The V end lost 2 bases, the J end lost 1 base, and 11 bases lay between the germline ends.

The genes are TRBV5-1 and TRBJ1-1, with 7 bases aligning to TRBD1. The V segment lost 6 bases and the J segment 4 bases; nucleotides outside the gene matches: 9. Germline assignment: CDR1 SGHRS and CDR2 YFSETQ. CDR3 length equals 14 residues. In DNA, the CDR3 is TGCGCCAGCACAAAACAGGGGTCTGGCACTGAAGCTTTCTTT. Residues: CASTKQGSGTEAFF. Complete variable domain (other parts from reference TRBV5-1 and TRBJ1-1): KAGVTQTPRYLIKTRGQQVTLSCSPISGHRSVSWYQQTPGQGLQFLFEYFSETQRNKGNFPGRFSGRQFSNSRSEMNVSTLELGDSALYLCASTKQGSGTEAFFGQGTRLTVV.